These 7 T cell receptor beta chains share one sample of origin, sequenced in a study of T cell changes during pregnancy in multiple sclerosis. Sequenced by immunoSEQ multiplex PCR; TCRdb stores in-frame clones only, minus some. The sample holds some 70,000 clones, roughly 91% seen once. The starting material was CD8+ T cells from peripheral blood mononuclear cells, obtained before pregnancy. The receptors originated from a female donor with multiple sclerosis, enrolled in a pregnancy study.

The J gene is TRBJ2-1, the V gene TRBV6-4, with TRBD2 matching 10 bases. CDR1 MRHNA and CDR2 SNTAGT come from the germline V gene. The CDR3 is made up of 14 amino acids. Trimming took 4 bases from V and 8 from J; bases not matched to a gene: 5. This CDR3 reads CASSVSSGGHEQFF. The DNA of the CDR3 is TGTGCCAGCAGTGTTTCTAGCGGGGGCCATGAGCAGTTCTTC.

The chain combines TRBV5-6 with TRBJ1-1; 9 bases line up with TRBD1. Germline trimming cut 0 bases from V and 7 bases from J; bases unmatched to any gene: 4. There are 14 residues in the CDR3. CDR1 and CDR2 from the germline V gene are SGHDT and YYEEEE. The CDR3 protein is CASSLGTGANEAFF. Written as DNA, the CDR3 is TGTGCCAGCAGCTTGGGGACAGGGGCCAATGAAGCTTTCTTT.

The chain has TRBV27 and TRBJ1-2; 7 bases are a match to TRBD1. V lost 2 bases and J lost 4; bases outside the gene matches: 4. Germline lookup yields CDR1 MNHEY and CDR2 SMNVEV (reference sequence). The CDR3 runs to 14 residues. CDR3: CASSLGQVGYGYTF. The DNA of the CDR3 is TGTGCCAGCAGTTTAGGACAGGTCGGCTATGGCTACACCTTC.

The chain links TRBV6-1 to TRBJ2-1; the match to TRBD2 covers 9 bases. CDR1 and CDR2 (germline): MNHNS, SASEGT. CDR3 length: 15 residues. The ends lost 5 bases at V and 2 bases at J; junction bases unmatched: 4. In DNA form, the CDR3 reads TGTGCCAGCAGTACGGGCGGGGGGGCCTACAATGAGCAGTTCTTC. As protein: CASSTGGGAYNEQFF.

V is TRBV7-9 and J is TRBJ1-6, with 8 bases matching TRBD1. With V trimmed by 1 base and J by 8 bases, 4 bases remained unmatched. CDR1 and CDR2 (germline): SEHNR, FQNEAQ (reference sequence). The length of the CDR3 is 15 residues. The CDR3 here is CASSLDRGEDSPLHF. The CDR3 DNA follows: TGTGCCAGCAGCTTAGACAGGGGGGAGGATTCACCCCTCCACTTT.

This chain uses TRBV15 with TRBJ1-2, with D possibly matching TRBD1 (5 bases). V was pared by 8 bases and J by 5 bases, with 15 bases between. CDR1 LNHNV and CDR2 YYDKDF come from the germline V gene (reference sequence). CDR3 length equals 13 residues. The DNA of the CDR3 is TGTGCCACCGGGGGGGACCCCGTGTATGGCTACACCTTC. Amino acid sequence: CATGGDPVYGYTF. Filled out from reference TRBV15 and TRBJ1-2, the complete variable domain reads DAMVIQNPRYQVTQFGKPVTLSCSQTLNHNVMYWYQQKSSQAPKLLFHYYDKDFNNEADTPDNFQSRRPNTSFCFLDIRSPGLGDTAMYLCATGGDPVYGYTFGSGTRLTVV.

The chain couples TRBV5-1 to TRBJ2-1; TRBD1 matches 8 bases. This CDR3 contains 18 residues. CDR1 is SGHRS, CDR2 YFSETQ, per germline. V shed 3 bases and J 3 bases; nucleotides not matched to a gene: 14. The CDR3 reads CASSSPPDRATHYNEQFF. CDR3 DNA sequence: TGCGCCAGCAGCTCACCTCCGGACAGGGCCACACACTACAATGAGCAGTTCTTC.